Listed below are T cell receptor beta chains from one sample, sequenced in a study of response to subunit inactivated influenza vaccine. TCRdb analysed the RT-PCR reads with MiXCR anew, one entry per CDR3 protein. The sample lists hundreds of thousands of distinct CDR3 sequences, roughly 18% occurring once. Here the sequenced sample was PBMCs from blood, taken roughly 5 days after vaccination. The receptors were gathered from a man in his fifties who received an inactivated influenza vaccine. CDR3s include the opening cysteine and the closing phenylalanine or tryptophan. The order of the fields is J gene, V gene, CDR3 protein.

TRBJ1-1 | TRBV4-1 | CASSQVTTNTEAFF
TRBJ2-1 | TRBV5-1 | CASRALAGAHNEQFF
TRBJ1-1 | TRBV15 | CATSRDEESLTGEAFF
TRBJ2-1 | TRBV6-2/TRBV6-3 | CASSSSGKNGEQFF
TRBJ2-3 | TRBV12-3/TRBV12-4 | CASSRYGSDTQYF
TRBJ2-3 | TRBV6-1 | CASRLAGSTDTQYF
TRBJ2-7 | TRBV20-1 | CSATRLAGGSLNQQYF
TRBJ2-7 | TRBV20-1 | CSARALAGKYEQYF
TRBJ2-1 | TRBV6-1 | CASSLNSGPQGYNEQFF
TRBJ1-4 | TRBV27 | CASSFWRGRRTNEKLFF
TRBJ1-2 | TRBV4-2 | CASSQDQTNYGYTF
TRBJ2-1 | TRBV29-1 | CSARGVVSEQFF
TRBJ2-7 | TRBV27 | CASSASGQIHEQYF
TRBJ2-3 | TRBV2 | CASLILDTQYF
TRBJ2-5 | TRBV27 | CASRGQGARQETQYF
TRBJ2-3 | TRBV18 | CASSPSGISTDTQYF
TRBJ1-4 | TRBV12-3/TRBV12-4 | CASRRDTEKLFF
TRBJ2-1 | TRBV20-1 | CSARDGSRTSVHNEQFF
TRBJ1-1 | TRBV5-4 | CASSWDRGGHTEAFF
TRBJ2-7 | TRBV6-2/TRBV6-3 | CASRKTGVVPYEQYF
TRBJ2-2 | TRBV4-3 | CASSQVGTPNTGELFF
TRBJ2-1 | TRBV21-1 | CASRSEQFF
TRBJ2-5 | TRBV24-1 | CATSDPGQGKTQYF
TRBJ1-2 | TRBV5-6 | CASSYGAKYGYTF
TRBJ2-3 | TRBV20-1 | CSAELEETTDTQYF
TRBJ2-5 | TRBV29-1 | CSVESAQETQYF
TRBJ2-7 | TRBV18 | CASSPSAGGNYEQYF
TRBJ1-2 | TRBV5-1 | CASSHNRVGYTF
TRBJ2-1 | TRBV29-1 | CSVEDLGQGNNEQFF
TRBJ2-4 | TRBV27 | CASSSPLAKNIQYF
TRBJ2-1 | TRBV4-3 | CASSRHSSYNEQFF
TRBJ1-2 | TRBV6-2/TRBV6-3 | CASGENLGYGYTF
TRBJ2-3 | TRBV15 | CATSRKDGRADTQYF
TRBJ2-2 | TRBV12-3/TRBV12-4 | CASSLQGSPGELFF
TRBJ2-1 | TRBV29-1 | CSVPPRGGDFNEQFF
TRBJ2-1 | TRBV2 | CASSGLAGESYNEQFF
TRBJ2-5 | TRBV14 | CASSQGTAGKTQYF
TRBJ1-2 | TRBV5-5 | CASSLAGTDYYGYTF
TRBJ1-5 | TRBV6-2/TRBV6-3 | CASSYFGWFSNQPQHF
TRBJ2-5 | TRBV9 | CASSKTGKQETQYF
TRBJ1-3 | TRBV12-3/TRBV12-4 | CASSLFRVQGTIYF
TRBJ2-3 | TRBV7-2 | CASSSGLAPDTQYF